This record concerns one TCR beta chain sequence. What it binds is unknown. The table came from immunoSEQ multiplex PCR; TCRdb's copy has only in-frame clones and leaves some out. The sample has some 120,000 clones; 80% to 95% are singletons. This sample is part of a study of T cell responses to AZD1222 COVID-19 vaccine. Study-level results: Spike-specific TCR breadth and depth rose after two AZD1222 doses.

With 2 bases removed from V and 1 base from J, the gap between germline ends came to 22 bases. The germline V gene has CDR1 SGHTS and CDR2 YDEGEE. There are 18 residues in the CDR3. The starting material was peripheral blood, obtained 28 days after the second dose of the MenACWY control vaccine. The TCR was taken from an adult who received the MenACWY meningococcal vaccine as a control. V and J are TRBV5-8 and TRBJ2-7, with D perhaps matching TRBD1 (6 bases). CDR3: CASSFWGRGLQTSYEQYF. The CDR3 DNA follows: TGTGCCAGCAGCTTTTGGGGCAGGGGCCTCCAAACATCCTACGAGCAGTACTTC.